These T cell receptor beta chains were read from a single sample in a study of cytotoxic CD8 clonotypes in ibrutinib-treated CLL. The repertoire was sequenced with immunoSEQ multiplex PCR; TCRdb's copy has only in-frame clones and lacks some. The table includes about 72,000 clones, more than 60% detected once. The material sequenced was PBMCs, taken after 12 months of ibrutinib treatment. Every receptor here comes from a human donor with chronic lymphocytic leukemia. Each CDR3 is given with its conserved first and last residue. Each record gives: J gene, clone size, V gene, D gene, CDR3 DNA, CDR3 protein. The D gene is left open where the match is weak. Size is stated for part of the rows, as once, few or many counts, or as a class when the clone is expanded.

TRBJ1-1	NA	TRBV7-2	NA	TGTGCCAGCAGCTTAGTGGTACAGGGAAACACTGAAGCTTTCTTT	CASSLVVQGNTEAFF
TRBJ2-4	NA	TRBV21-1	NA	TGTGCCAGCAGCAAAGCGGAGGGACAGACAAGCGGCCTAGCCAAAAACATTCAGTACTTC	CASSKAEGQTSGLAKNIQYF
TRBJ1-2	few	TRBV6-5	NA	TGTGCCACCCGAGGAGGGGTCGGTGGCTACACCTTC	CATRGGVGGYTF
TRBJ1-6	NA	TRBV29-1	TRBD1	TGCAGCGCCCCCGTTAGGAGGGGGCGATCACCCCTCCACTTT	CSAPVRRGRSPLHF
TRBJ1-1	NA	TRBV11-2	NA	TGTGCCAGCAGCCCCTGGGGGGATCGGACTGAAGCTTTCTTT	CASSPWGDRTEAFF
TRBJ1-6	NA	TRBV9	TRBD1	TGTGCCAGCAGCGTACAGACCGGGACAGGCAGTTCACCCCTCCACTTT	CASSVQTGTGSSPLHF
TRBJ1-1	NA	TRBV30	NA	TGTGCCAAAGGAGACGCCCTGGGGCCGGGGGATTTT	CAKGDALGPGDF
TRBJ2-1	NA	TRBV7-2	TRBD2	TGTGCCAGCAGCTCAACTAGCGGGGGGCCCGGATACAATGAGCAGTTCTTC	CASSSTSGGPGYNEQFF
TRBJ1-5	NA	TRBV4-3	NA	TGCGCCAGCAGCGCTACAGTTTATAGCAATCAGCCCCAGCATTTT	CASSATVYSNQPQHF
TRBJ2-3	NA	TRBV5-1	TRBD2	TGCGCCAGCAGCCCTAGCGGGGGGGCTACAGATACGCAGTATTTT	CASSPSGGATDTQYF